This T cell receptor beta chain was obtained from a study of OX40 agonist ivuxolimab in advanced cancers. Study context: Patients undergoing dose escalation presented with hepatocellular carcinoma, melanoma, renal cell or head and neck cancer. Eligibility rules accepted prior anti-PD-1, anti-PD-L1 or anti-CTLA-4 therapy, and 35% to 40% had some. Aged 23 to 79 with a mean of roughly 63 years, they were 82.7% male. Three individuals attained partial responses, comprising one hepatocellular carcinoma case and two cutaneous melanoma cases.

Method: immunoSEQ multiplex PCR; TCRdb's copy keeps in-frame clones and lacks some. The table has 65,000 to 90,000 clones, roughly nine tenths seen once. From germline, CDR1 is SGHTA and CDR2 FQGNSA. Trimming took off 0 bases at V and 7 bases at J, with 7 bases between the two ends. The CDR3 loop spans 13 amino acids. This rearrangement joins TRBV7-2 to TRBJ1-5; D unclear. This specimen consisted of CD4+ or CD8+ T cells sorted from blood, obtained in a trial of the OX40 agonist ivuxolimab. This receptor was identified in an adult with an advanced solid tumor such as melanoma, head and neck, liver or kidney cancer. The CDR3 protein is CASSLALVQPQHF. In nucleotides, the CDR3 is TGTGCCAGCAGCTTAGCGCTGGTCCAGCCCCAGCATTTT.